This TCR beta chain stems from a study of patients and donors after allogeneic stem cell transplantation. TCRdb fed the RT-PCR reads into MiXCR, producing one record per CDR3 protein. The top ten clones hold less than 9.5% of a sample with over 400,000 distinct CDR3 sequences, around 15% of them seen once. The germline gives CDR1 MNHEY, CDR2 SVGAGI. Trimming pared 2 bases from V and 4 bases from J, leaving 14 bases between. The CDR3 runs to 15 residues. The sample holds a few counts of this clonotype. The sequenced material came from blood, either unsorted or a sorted T cell fraction (not recorded which). This sequence originates from a human donor who was either an allogeneic HSCT recipient or a stem cell or donor lymphocyte infusion donor (not recorded which). It is not recorded whose cells these are; they may come from a transplant donor. The chain recombines TRBV6-5 with TRBJ1-1; D perhaps matches TRBD1 (6 bases). CDR3 loop: CASSYGNRVGTEAFF. CDR3 in DNA: TGTGCCAGCAGTTACGGAAACAGGGTGGGCACTGAAGCTTTCTTT.